Below, one TCR beta chain is given with its context. The data derive from a study of shared clonotypes between healthy human individuals. The CDR3 consists of 15 residues. Trimming cost V 0 bases and J 4 bases, with 12 bases left between them. Germline CDR1 is SGDLS and CDR2 is YYNGEE. Produced via immunoSEQ multiplex PCR; TCRdb's table is partial and in-frame only. The data hold about 1,900,000 clones, with over 85% observed a single time. The naive CD8 subset, CD45RO-negative cells positively selected for CCR7, excluded terminally differentiated effector memory CD45RA+ cells. The clonotype originates from a man aged 18 to 35 in good health. The gene calls are TRBV9 and TRBJ2-3, with D uncertain. The sample comprised naive CD8+ T cells sorted from blood. The CDR3 here is CASSVVVGFSDTQYF. Here the CDR3 DNA reads TGTGCCAGCAGCGTAGTAGTAGGGTTTTCAGATACGCAGTATTTT.